This T cell receptor (beta chain) originates from a study of post-analysis software for immune sequencing data. At the level of the study: Disease courses included relapsing-remitting, secondary progressive and progressive-relapsing multiple sclerosis.

Regarding the study as a whole: Diversity measured as normalized Chao1 was significantly lower in multiple sclerosis patients than in controls. Strong co-clustering by F measure was seen for same-batch samples. TRBV5-6, TRBV5-1 and TRBV20-1 were among five TRBV segments more frequent in patients than controls.

Prepared libraries of TCR beta cDNA carried unique molecular identifiers. TCRdb redid the calling of the PCR reads with MiXCR, one entry per CDR3 protein. The table records 450,000 or so distinct CDR3 sequences, less than 45% of them present only once. CDR1 and CDR2 (germline): MDHEN, SYDVKM. The ends lost 5 bases at V and 4 bases at J; junction bases unmatched: 12. The CDR3 spans 16 residues. A word on this clonotype: Its specificity is not known.

This rearrangement joins TRBV28 to TRBJ1-2, with TRBD1 matching 8 bases. The sample was blood. The origin of this receptor is a girl under 18 with multiple sclerosis. The CDR3 nucleotides are TGTGCCAGCAGTAGCCCGCCGACAGGGGTAGGCTATGGCTACACCTTC. Translating gives CASSSPPTGVGYGYTF.